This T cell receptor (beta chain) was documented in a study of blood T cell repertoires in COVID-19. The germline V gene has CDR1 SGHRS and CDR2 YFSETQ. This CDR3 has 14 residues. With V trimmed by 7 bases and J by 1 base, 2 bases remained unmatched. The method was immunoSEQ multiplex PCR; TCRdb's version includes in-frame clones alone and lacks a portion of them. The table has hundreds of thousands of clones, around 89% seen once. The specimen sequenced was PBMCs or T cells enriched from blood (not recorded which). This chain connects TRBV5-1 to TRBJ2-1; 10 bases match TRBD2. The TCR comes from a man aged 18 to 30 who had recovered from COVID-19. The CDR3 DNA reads TGCGCCAGCCAACTAGCGGGATCCTACAATGAGCAGTTCTTC. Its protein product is CASQLAGSYNEQFF.